Each of the 25 T cell receptor beta chains below was sequenced from the same sample in a study of T-cell reconstitution after alpha-beta-depleted transplantation in children (dated by TCRdb to the mid-2010s). The library was built by means of PCR. The sequencer was an Illumina HiSeq 2500. TCR libraries were prepared with molecular barcoding, using unique molecular identifiers to normalize TCRbeta repertoire quantification. TCRdb passed the public sequencing reads through fastp at Q25 and MiXCR, retaining productive beta sequences. Each entry merges the rows of one CDR3 protein and shows their most common DNA and genes. For this sample the table gives roughly 300,000 distinct CDR3 sequences, of which 10% were detected only once. The ten largest clones add up to roughly 2.5% of the sample. The specimen was PBMCs from the stem cell graft donor, collected from the stem cell graft. These TCRs come from a human donor who donated a stem cell graft to a child with acute lymphoblastic leukemia.

This chain connects TRBV18 to TRBJ1-1, with 11 positions matching TRBD1. Trimming at V came to 6 bases and at J to 4 bases, leaving 7 bases not matched to a gene. The germline gives CDR1 KGHSH, CDR2 LQKENI. The CDR3 consists of 15 residues. CDR3 residues: CASSRTGGAGTEAFF. The CDR3 region has the DNA TGTGCCAGCTCGCGGACAGGGGGCGCGGGCACTGAAGCTTTCTTT.

The chain employs TRBV12-3 or TRBV12-4 and TRBJ2-7; the D is unclear. Trimming left V 3 bases short and J 0 bases short, with 12 bases between. This CDR3 is 15 amino acids long. This CDR3 reads CASSFAATVSYEQYF. The CDR3 region has the DNA TGTGCCAGCAGTTTCGCGGCAACCGTCTCCTACGAGCAGTACTTC.

The CDR3 sequence is CATSDWDVQDTGELFF. CDR3 sequence (DNA): TGTGCCACCAGTGATTGGGACGTACAGGACACCGGGGAGCTGTTTTTT. V and J are TRBV24-1 and TRBJ2-2; D tentatively fits TRBD1 or TRBD2 (5 bases each). Between the trimmed V and J ends, which lost 2 bases and 3 bases, there was a span of 12 bases. The V gene's germline CDR1 is KGHDR and CDR2 SFDVKD. This CDR3 region has 16 residues.

The chain uses TRBV7-9 and TRBJ2-6, with D possibly matching TRBD1 (5 bases). Germline CDR1 reads SEHNR; CDR2 reads FQNEAQ (reference sequence). V was clipped by 5 bases and J by 0 bases, with 14 bases between them. This CDR3 region has 17 residues. CDR3: CASSQNTGYSGANVLTF. DNA of the CDR3: TGTGCCAGCAGCCAAAACACAGGTTACTCTGGGGCCAACGTCCTGACTTTC.

This rearrangement joins TRBV28 to TRBJ1-5; 9 bases fit TRBD1. V lost 5 bases to trimming and J lost 4 bases; unmatched junction nucleotides: 12. Germline loops: CDR1 MDHEN, CDR2 SYDVKM. This CDR3 has 17 residues. CDR3 in amino acids: CASSRDREALGNQPQHF. The CDR3, as DNA: TGTGCCAGCAGTCGGGACAGGGAAGCCTTGGGGAATCAGCCCCAGCATTTT.

This clonotype was detected a few times. The rearrangement links TRBV5-1 to TRBJ2-7; D is unresolved. The CDR3 has 13 amino acids. Trimming took off 5 bases at V and 0 bases at J, with 9 bases between the two ends. In germline, CDR1 is SGHRS, CDR2 YFSETQ. For the CDR3, the DNA is TGCGCCAGCAGACCCCAGATCTCCTACGAGCAGTACTTC. Protein sequence: CASRPQISYEQYF. The full variable domain, its missing parts supplied by reference TRBV5-1 and TRBJ2-7, is KAGVTQTPRYLIKTRGQQVTLSCSPISGHRSVSWYQQTPGQGLQFLFEYFSETQRNKGNFPGRFSGRQFSNSRSEMNVSTLELGDSALYLCASRPQISYEQYFGPGTRLTVT.

At least ten counts were recorded for this clonotype. V gene TRBV15 combines with J gene TRBJ2-1; 14 bases agree with TRBD2. The CDR3 runs to 16 residues. V shed 4 bases and J 5 bases; nucleotides not matched to a gene: 4. Germline assignment: CDR1 LNHNV and CDR2 YYDKDF (reference sequence). Written as DNA, the CDR3 is TGTGCCACCAGCATAGGACTAGCGGGAGGACACAATGAGCAGTTCTTC. It is translated as CATSIGLAGGHNEQFF.

Concerning this clonotype itself: This CDR3 fails to terminate in the conserved phenylalanine or tryptophan, so it likely reflects a read error. This chain links TRBV27 with TRBJ2-7; no definite D call. Germline values: CDR1 MNHEY, CDR2 SMNVEV (reference sequence). The CDR3 extends over 14 amino acids. The ends were cut back, 3 bases at V and 3 bases at J, with 12 bases in the middle. CDR3 DNA: TGTGCCAGCAGTTTTCAGTACCCCGGCTACGAGCAGTACCTC. Protein: CASSFQYPGYEQYL.

The rearrangement joins TRBV27 to TRBJ2-7; TRBD2 might be the D (5 bases). Trimming shortened V by 7 bases and J by 2 bases, and 9 bases separated the two germline ends. The germline CDR1 and CDR2 sequences are MNHEY and SMNVEV (reference sequence). The CDR3 is 12 amino acids. Here the CDR3 reads CASMGATYEQYF. DNA for the CDR3: TGTGCCAGCATGGGAGCTACCTACGAGCAGTACTTC.

This chain uses TRBV5-1 with TRBJ2-1; the D gene could be TRBD1 or TRBD2 (5 bases each). The CDR3 extends over 15 amino acids. Trimming took 4 bases from V and 2 from J, leaving 13 bases between them. Germline CDR1 reads SGHRS; CDR2 reads YFSETQ. CDR3 region: CASSPPGRAYNEQFF. As DNA, the CDR3 is TGCGCCAGCAGCCCGCCGGGACGGGCCTACAATGAGCAGTTCTTC.

This chain links TRBV7-2 with TRBJ2-1, with 8 bases lining up with TRBD2. The ends lost 5 bases at V and 4 bases at J; junction bases unmatched: 7. The CDR3 loop spans 15 amino acids. CDR1 is SGHTA, CDR2 FQGNSA, per germline. CDR3 in amino acids: CASSPRGDLYNEQFF. CDR3 sequence (DNA): TGTGCCAGCAGCCCGCGGGGGGACCTATACAATGAGCAGTTCTTC. The full variable domain, its missing parts supplied by reference TRBV7-2 and TRBJ2-1, is GAGVSQSPSNKVTEKGKDVELRCDPISGHTALYWYRQSLGQGLEFLIYFQGNSAPDKSGLPSDRFSAERTGGSVSTLTIQRTQQEDSAVYLCASSPRGDLYNEQFFGPGTRLTVL.

This sequence joins TRBV7-8 and TRBJ2-5; 8 nucleotides line up with TRBD2. Per the germline V gene, CDR1 is SGHVS and CDR2 is FQNEAQ. This CDR3 is 14 amino acids long. V dropped 5 bases and J dropped 6; count of bases not matched to a gene: 8. DNA for the CDR3: TGTGCCAGCAGCCCCCGGGGGGGCGGACAGACCCAGTACTTC. Translated: CASSPRGGGQTQYF.

The J gene is TRBJ2-1, the V gene TRBV4-2, with TRBD2 identical over 9 bases. Germline-derived CDR1 and CDR2 are LGHNA and YNFKEQ. The CDR3 extends over 15 amino acids. J gave up 7 bases and V 2 bases, and 6 bases lay outside the gene matches. The CDR3 loop is CASSQPGLAGNEQFF. The CDR3 bases are TGTGCCAGCAGCCAACCGGGACTAGCTGGTAATGAGCAGTTCTTC.

As regards this clonotype: The junction does not match germline at one end; this may be a read error. The rearrangement uses TRBV4-2 and TRBJ2-6, with D perhaps TRBD1 (6 bases). Per germline, CDR1 LGHNA and CDR2 YNFKEQ. This CDR3 comprises 17 residues. The CDR3 nucleotides are TGTGCCAGCAGCCAAGAATCAGGGGCGTATGGGGCCAACGTCCTGGCTTTC. It specifies CASSQESGAYGANVLAF.

This clonotype was picked up a small number of times. This chain connects TRBV7-6 to TRBJ2-1; TRBD2 might be the D (5 bases). The ends were cut back, 2 bases at V and 6 bases at J, with 20 bases in the middle. The CDR3 has 17 amino acids. Looked up from germline, CDR1 is SGHVS and CDR2 is FNYEAQ. The CDR3 region has the DNA TGTGCCAGCAGCTTACGCTATCTAGCCCGGGCCGCCAATGAGCAGTTCTTC. Translation: CASSLRYLARAANEQFF. Full variable domain (outside the CDR3, taken from reference TRBV7-6 and TRBJ2-1): GAGVSQSPRYKVTKRGQDVALRCDPISGHVSLYWYRQALGQGPEFLTYFNYEAQQDKSGLPNDRFSAERPEGSISTLTIQRTEQRDSAMYRCASSLRYLARAANEQFFGPGTRLTVL.

This clonotype has a count of ten or more. The chain couples TRBV5-1 to TRBJ1-5, with D perhaps TRBD1 (5 bases). The CDR3 spans 15 residues. V lost 1 base and J 5 bases, leaving 13 bases between the germline ends. The germline V gene encodes CDR1 SGHRS and CDR2 YFSETQ. CDR3 amino acids: CASSLPGRGDQPQHF. The CDR3 DNA follows: TGCGCCAGCAGCTTGCCCGGGAGGGGCGATCAGCCCCAGCATTTT.

A few counts support this clonotype. Written as DNA, the CDR3 is TGTGCCAGCAGTGAAGCGGAACCTCACAATGAGCAGTTCTTC. Protein product: CASSEAEPHNEQFF. This sequence joins TRBV6-1 and TRBJ2-1; D is undetermined. CDR1 is MNHNS, CDR2 SASEGT, per germline. CDR3 size: 14 residues. Trimming left V 0 bases short and J 5 bases short, with 8 bases between.

The CDR3 DNA sequence: TGTGCCAGCACCCAAGGGGGTAAAGGGACTGAAGCTTTCTTT. It specifies CASTQGGKGTEAFF. The V call is TRBV28, the J call TRBJ1-1; tentatively, D is TRBD1 (6 bases). Trimming removed 7 bases at V and 5 bases at J, with 17 bases between. CDR3 length equals 14 residues. The germline CDR1 and CDR2 sequences are MDHEN and SYDVKM.

The chain recombines TRBV4-3 with TRBJ1-1, with D uncertain. Germline CDR1 is LGHNA and CDR2 is YSLEER. The CDR3 runs 13 residues. The V and J ends lost 1 base and 4 bases respectively, with 7 bases between them. The CDR3 spells CASSQGHVTEAFF. In DNA, the CDR3 is TGCGCCAGCAGCCAAGGACACGTCACTGAAGCTTTCTTT.

This clonotype was seen at least ten times. V is TRBV28 and J is TRBJ2-5; 7 bases are a match to TRBD1. Germline V CDR1 and CDR2: MDHEN, SYDVKM. The CDR3 runs to 16 residues. V gave up 2 bases and J gave up 3 bases; unmatched junction bases: 9. The CDR3 reads CASSLIQGLRKETQYF. Written as DNA, the CDR3 is TGTGCCAGCAGTTTAATACAGGGGTTGCGTAAAGAGACCCAGTACTTC.

This clonotype was recorded many times. The chain combines TRBV7-8 with TRBJ1-5; D is undetermined. The V end lost 1 base, the J end lost 0 bases, and 7 bases lay between the germline ends. CDR1 and CDR2 (germline): SGHVS, FQNEAQ. The CDR3 spans 15 residues. The chain's CDR3 is CASSLVGNSNQPQHF. CDR3 DNA: TGTGCCAGCAGCTTAGTGGGAAATAGCAATCAGCCCCAGCATTTT.

The chain combines TRBV5-1 with TRBJ2-5; either TRBD1 or TRBD2 may fit D (5 bases each). The V gene's germline CDR1 is SGHRS and CDR2 YFSETQ. CDR3 length: 12 residues. The V end lost 6 bases, the J end lost 5 bases, and 11 bases lay between the germline ends. The CDR3 sequence is CASKPEGETQYF. The CDR3 region has the DNA TGCGCCAGCAAGCCCGAGGGGGAGACCCAGTACTTC.

Many counts were recorded for this clonotype. V is TRBV5-1 and J is TRBJ1-1, with D unresolved. This CDR3 contains 12 residues. The germline CDR1 and CDR2 sequences are SGHRS and YFSETQ. V gave up 1 base and J gave up 3 bases, with 4 bases separating them. CDR3 in amino acids: CASSLTDTEAFF. CDR3 nucleotides: TGCGCCAGCAGCTTGACAGACACTGAAGCTTTCTTT.

The V gene is TRBV7-9, the J gene TRBJ1-3; a weak D match, TRBD1 (6 bases). The CDR3 length is 15 residues. V lost 2 bases to trimming and J lost 4 bases, with 12 bases between them. Per the germline V gene, CDR1 is SEHNR and CDR2 is FQNEAQ (reference sequence). The chain's CDR3 is CASSLQGGIGNTIYF. The CDR3 DNA sequence: TGTGCCAGCAGCTTACAAGGGGGTATCGGAAACACCATATATTTT.

This clonotype has just a few counts. CDR3 residues: CASSLKAGAGNTIYF. The CDR3 DNA reads TGCGCCAGCAGCTTGAAGGCAGGGGCAGGAAACACCATATATTTT. The chain is built from TRBV5-1 and TRBJ1-3; TRBD1 is a possible D gene (6 bases). This CDR3 contains 15 residues. The germline V and J ends were trimmed by 1 base and 4 bases, with 12 bases remaining between them. Germline V lookup: CDR1 SGHRS, CDR2 YFSETQ.